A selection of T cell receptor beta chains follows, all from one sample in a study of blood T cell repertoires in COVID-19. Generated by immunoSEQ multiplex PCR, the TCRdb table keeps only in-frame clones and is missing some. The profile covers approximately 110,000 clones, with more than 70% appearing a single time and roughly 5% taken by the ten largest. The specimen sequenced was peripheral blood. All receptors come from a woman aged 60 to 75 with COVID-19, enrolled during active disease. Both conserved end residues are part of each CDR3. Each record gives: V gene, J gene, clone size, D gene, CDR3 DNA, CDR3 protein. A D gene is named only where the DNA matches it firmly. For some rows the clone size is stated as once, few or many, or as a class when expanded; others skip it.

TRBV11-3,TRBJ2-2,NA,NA,TGTGCCAGCAGCACAGGAACGGGGGTGTACACCGGGGAGCTGTTTTTT,CASSTGTGVYTGELFF
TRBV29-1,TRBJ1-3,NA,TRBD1,TGCAGCGTTGAAGATTATATACGGGGACAGGGCTGTAACACCATATATTTT,CSVEDYIRGQGCNTIYF
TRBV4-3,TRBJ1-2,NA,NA,TGCGCCAGCAGCCAATCTGAGGGGGTGGACTATGGCTACACCTTC,CASSQSEGVDYGYTF
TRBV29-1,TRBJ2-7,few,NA,TGCAGCGTTCCAATGGGGACAAGCTACGAGCAGTACTTC,CSVPMGTSYEQYF
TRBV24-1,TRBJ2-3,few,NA,TGTGCCACCAGTCCGACAGATACGCAGTATTTT,CATSPTDTQYF
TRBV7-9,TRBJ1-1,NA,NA,TGTGCCAGCAGGGGGACACCAATGAACACTGAAGCTTTCTTT,CASRGTPMNTEAFF
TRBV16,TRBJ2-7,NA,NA,TGTGCCAGCAGCCAACATTACAGGATCCCCTACGAGCAGTACTTC,CASSQHYRIPYEQYF
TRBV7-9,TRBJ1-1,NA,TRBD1,TGTGCCAGCAGCCCCCCCGGGACAGGTCTCCGGGACACTGAAGCTTTCTTT,CASSPPGTGLRDTEAFF
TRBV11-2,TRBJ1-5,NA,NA,TGTGCCAGCAGCCAAGGGATGCAGGACAGCGATCAGCCCCAGCATTTT,CASSQGMQDSDQPQHF
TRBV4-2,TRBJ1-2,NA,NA,TGTGCCAGCAGCCAAGAGCGGGGTAGCTACACCTTC,CASSQERGSYTF
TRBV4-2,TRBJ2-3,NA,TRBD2,TGTGCCAGCAGCCAAGGCGGGGGGGCCCAAATTAGCACAGATACGCAGTATTTT,CASSQGGGAQISTDTQYF
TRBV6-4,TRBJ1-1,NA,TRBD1,TGTGCCAGCAGTGAGAGACAGGGGGCTTGTACTGAAGCTTTCTTT,CASSERQGACTEAFF
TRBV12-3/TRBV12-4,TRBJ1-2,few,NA,TGTGCCAGCAGTTTGGGGGCTCGTGGCTACACCTTC,CASSLGARGYTF
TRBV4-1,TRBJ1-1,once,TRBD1,TGCGCCAGCAGCCCCCGGGACAGGACTTTGAACACTGAAGCTTTCTTT,CASSPRDRTLNTEAFF
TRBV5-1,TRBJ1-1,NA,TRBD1,TGCGCCAGCAGCTCCTCATTTACAGGGGACGGTATGGCTTTCTTT,CASSSSFTGDGMAFF
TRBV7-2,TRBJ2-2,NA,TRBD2,TGTGCCAGCAGCCAGCGGGGGGGCCGCACCGGGGAGCTGTTTTTT,CASSQRGGRTGELFF